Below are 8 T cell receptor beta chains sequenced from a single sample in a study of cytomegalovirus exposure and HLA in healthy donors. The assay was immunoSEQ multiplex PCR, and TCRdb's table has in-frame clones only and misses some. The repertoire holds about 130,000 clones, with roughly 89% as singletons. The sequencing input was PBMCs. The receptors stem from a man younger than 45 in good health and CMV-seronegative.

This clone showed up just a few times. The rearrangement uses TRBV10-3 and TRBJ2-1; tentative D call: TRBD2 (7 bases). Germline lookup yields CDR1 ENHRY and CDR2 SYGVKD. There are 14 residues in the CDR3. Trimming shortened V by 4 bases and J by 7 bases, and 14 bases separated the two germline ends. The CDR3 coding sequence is TGTGCCATCAGTGGCTCTCGGGGGGCTAATGAGCAGTTCTTC. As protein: CAISGSRGANEQFF.

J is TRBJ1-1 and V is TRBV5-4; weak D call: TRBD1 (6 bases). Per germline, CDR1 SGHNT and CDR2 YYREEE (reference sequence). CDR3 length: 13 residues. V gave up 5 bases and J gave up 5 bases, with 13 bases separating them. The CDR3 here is CASSVGHWTEAFF. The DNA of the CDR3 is TGTGCCAGCAGTGTGGGACATTGGACTGAAGCTTTCTTT.

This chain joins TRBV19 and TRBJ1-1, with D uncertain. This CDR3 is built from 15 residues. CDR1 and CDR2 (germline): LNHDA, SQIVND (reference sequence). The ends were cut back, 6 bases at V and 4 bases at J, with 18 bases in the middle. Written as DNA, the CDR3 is TGTGCCAGTAGGTGGGGTAGCGAGGTTGGCACTGAAGCTTTCTTT. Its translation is CASRWGSEVGTEAFF.

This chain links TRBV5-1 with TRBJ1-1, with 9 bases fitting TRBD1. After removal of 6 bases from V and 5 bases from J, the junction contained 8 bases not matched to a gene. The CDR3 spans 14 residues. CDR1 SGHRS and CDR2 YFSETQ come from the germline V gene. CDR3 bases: TGCGCCAGCACCCGGACAGGGGTTAATACTGAAGCTTTCTTT. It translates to CASTRTGVNTEAFF.

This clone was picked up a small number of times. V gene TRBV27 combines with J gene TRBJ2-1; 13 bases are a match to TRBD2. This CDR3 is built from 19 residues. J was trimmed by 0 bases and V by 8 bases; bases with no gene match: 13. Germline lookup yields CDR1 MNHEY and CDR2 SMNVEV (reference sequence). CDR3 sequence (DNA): TGTGCCAGCGCCTACCGACTAGCGGGGGGCCCGAGCTCCTACAATGAGCAGTTCTTC. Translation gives CASAYRLAGGPSSYNEQFF.

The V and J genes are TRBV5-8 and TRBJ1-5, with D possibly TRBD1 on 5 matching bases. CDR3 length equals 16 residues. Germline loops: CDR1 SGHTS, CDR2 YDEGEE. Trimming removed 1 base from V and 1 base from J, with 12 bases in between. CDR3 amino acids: CASSLLGGGSNQPQHF. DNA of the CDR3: TGTGCCAGCAGCTTGCTTGGCGGGGGAAGCAATCAGCCCCAGCATTTT. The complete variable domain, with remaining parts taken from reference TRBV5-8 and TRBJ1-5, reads EAGVTQSPTHLIKTRGQQATLRCSPISGHTSVYWYQQALGLGLQFLLWYDEGEERNRGNFPPRFSGRQFPNYSSELNVNALELEDSALYLCASSLLGGGSNQPQHFGDGTRLSIL.

CDR3 sequence: CASSRDGDFLAGVLSSYNEQFF. The CDR3 nucleotides are TGCGCCAGCAGCCGGGACGGGGACTTTCTAGCGGGGGTCCTGAGCTCCTACAATGAGCAGTTCTTC. The rearrangement joins TRBV4-3 to TRBJ2-1, with 10 bases aligning to TRBD2. V lost 4 bases, J lost 0 bases, and 21 bases stayed unmatched. The CDR3 has 22 residues. Germline CDR1 and CDR2: LGHNA and YSLEER.

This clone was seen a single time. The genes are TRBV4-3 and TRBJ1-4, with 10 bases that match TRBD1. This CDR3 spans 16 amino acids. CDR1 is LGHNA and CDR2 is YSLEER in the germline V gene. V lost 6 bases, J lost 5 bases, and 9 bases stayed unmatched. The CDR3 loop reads CASRPDRGLENEKLFF. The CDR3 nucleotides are TGCGCCAGCAGGCCCGACAGGGGGCTTGAAAATGAAAAACTGTTTTTT.